The subject of this entry is one TCR beta chain. These data are taken from a study of blood T cell repertoires in COVID-19. Clones were read by immunoSEQ multiplex PCR, and TCRdb kept only the in-frame ones, dropping some. The repertoire has 150,000 to 200,000 clones, approximately 80% of them found once; the top ten carry about 10%. The trim removed 5 bases at V and 5 bases at J, leaving 6 bases unmatched. The CDR3 is made up of 16 amino acids. Germline CDR1 reads SNHLY; CDR2 reads FYNNEI. The sample consisted of peripheral blood. The rearrangement uses TRBV2 and TRBJ2-5; 15 bases map to TRBD2. This clonotype was sampled from a woman of 80 years or more with active or convalescent COVID-19. The CDR3 DNA is TGTGCCAGCAGTAGGACTAGCGGGGGGGCCTATGAGACCCAGTACTTC. This gives the protein CASSRTSGGAYETQYF.